These 4 T cell receptor beta chains share one sample of origin, sequenced in a study of blood T cell repertoires in COVID-19. Profiling relied on immunoSEQ multiplex PCR, and the TCRdb table lists in-frame clones only, not all of them. The table lists more than 300,000 clones, more than 85% of them singletons. The sample consisted of PBMCs or T cells enriched from blood (not recorded which). These TCRs come from a woman aged 40 to 55 who had been exposed to COVID-19.

This clone occurred once. The junction departs from the called germline gene at one end, perhaps through a read error. V gene TRBV5-6 combines with J gene TRBJ1-2; 7 bases match TRBD1. Germline V gene lookup returns CDR1 SGHDT and CDR2 YYEEEE. This CDR3 is 13 amino acids long. CDR3 sequence reads: CASSVSIGTAPVF. The DNA for the CDR3 is TGTGCCAGCAGCGTTTCGATTGGGACAGCTCCCGTCTTC. The variable domain in full, with the rest retrieved from reference TRBV5-6 and TRBJ1-2, is DAGVTQSPTHLIKTRGQQVTLRCSPKSGHDTVSWYQQALGQGPQFIFQYYEEEERQRGNFPDRFSGHQFPNYSSELNVNALLLGDSALYLCASSVSIGTAPVFGSGTRLTVV.

The chain employs TRBV4-1 and TRBJ1-1, with 9 bases fitting TRBD1. Germline V gene lookup returns CDR1 MGHRA and CDR2 YSYEKL. V was pared by 4 bases and J by 0 bases, with 15 bases of the junction left unmatched. This CDR3 has 19 residues. CDR3 in amino acids: CASSPRITGGGNMNTEAFF. The CDR3 region has the DNA TGCGCCAGCAGCCCGCGAATTACAGGGGGCGGAAACATGAACACTGAAGCTTTCTTT.

The chain has TRBV18 and TRBJ2-7; 7 nucleotides agree with TRBD2. The germline V gene encodes CDR1 KGHSH and CDR2 LQKENI. The V segment lost 5 bases and the J segment 8 bases; nucleotides outside the gene matches: 12. The CDR3 has 14 residues. CDR3 amino acids: CASSIEVVAGKQYF. In nucleotides, the CDR3 is TGTGCCAGCTCAATTGAGGTGGTAGCGGGCAAGCAGTACTTC.

The V call is TRBV25-1, the J call TRBJ1-1; a weak D match, TRBD1 (5 bases). The CDR3 consists of 14 residues. Germline V gene sequence: CDR1 MGHDK, CDR2 SYGVNS. V lost 6 bases and J lost 3, with 14 bases in between. The CDR3 spells CASRVQGKDTEAFF. In DNA form, the CDR3 reads TGTGCCAGCAGAGTCCAGGGAAAGGACACTGAAGCTTTCTTT. Variable domain in full (rest from reference TRBV25-1 and TRBJ1-1): EADIYQTPRYLVIGTGKKITLECSQTMGHDKMYWYQQDPGMELHLIHYSYGVNSTEKGDLSSESTVSRIRTEHFPLTLESARPSHTSQYLCASRVQGKDTEAFFGQGTRLTVV.